This T cell receptor beta chain came from a study of shared clonotypes between healthy human individuals (TCRdb year 2020). Concerning the study at large: The cohort included a few men and a couple of women between 18 and 49 years of age. Leukapheresis yielded between about 0.85 and 9 billion PBMCs per donor. Blood TCR repertoires of several healthy adults were deeply sequenced to estimate repertoire size and the extent of clonotype sharing between individuals. Different laboratories and diverse techniques were used to prepare libraries and sequence TCR repertoires, to increase sequencing depth and limit assay-specific biases. For each donor, three plates each were used for CD4 naive and CD4 memory, two plates were used for CD8 naive, and one plate was used for CD8 memory. Here is what the overall study found, with its caveats: Incomplete sequencing was indicated by rarefaction of sorted-subset datasets, despite the large sequencing depth. Because the study included only a small number of donors, the genetic and exposure-history diversity represented was limited. Compared with non-shared clonotypes, clonotypes shared by all four sorted-subset donors had higher generation probabilities. Pairwise subsampling indicated that sequencing depth was expected to affect the degree of clonotype sharing among donors. Across a few donors, roughly 5% of naive CD4, approximately 3.5% of naive CD8, about 2% of memory CD4, and about 0.44% of memory CD8 clonotypes were shared. Estimated clonotype richness was generally larger for naive than for memory subsets. Sampling was restricted to blood, and TCR repertoires in tissues likely differ from the TCR repertoires found in blood.

The donors were healthy, HIV-negative adults who had no recently reported acute infections or vaccinations. Every donor was a Caucasian adult living in Nashville, Tennessee, USA. CD4+ T cells were enriched through magnetic negative selection, after which naive cells were positively selected on CD45RA and the remaining negative fraction served as the memory subset. Blood was collected by leukapheresis, and PBMCs were isolated by Ficoll-Histopaque density gradient centrifugation and then cryopreserved in liquid nitrogen vapor phase. Analytical flow cytometry was used to check the purity and quantity of every magnetically sorted T cell population. Genomic DNA was isolated from each sorted fraction and quantified by UV absorbance on a Nanodrop 2000c. Using the deep immunoSEQ assay, TCR CDR3 regions were amplified from genomic DNA by multiplex PCR. Genomic DNA extracted from each cell subset was distributed evenly over all wells of several immunoSEQ 96-well plates, and each plate served as one replicate. For sorted subsets, approximately 200 ng of genomic DNA, equivalent to around 31,000 T cell genomes, went into each replicate PCR. Purified libraries were measured with a Qubit 3.0 fluorometer, size-checked on a Bioanalyzer 2100, and measured again with the KAPA Library Quantification kit. Each immunoSEQ 96-well plate was sequenced on its own single-read 150-cycle Illumina NextSeq 550 flow cell. The published analysis was carried out like this. The immunoSEQ output contained only junctional sequences without quality scores, so filtering could not match that applied to full-length reads. To assign V/J genes and CDR3, sequences were annotated using PyIR, a Python wrapper for IgBLAST v1.9, with IMGT germline references. Reads were filtered out if the reads had weak V/J assignments (E-value above 1e-6), no CDR3, stop codons, out-of-frame junctions, or ambiguous translated residues. V3J clonotypes were defined as sequences sharing an identical inferred V gene, J gene, and CDR3 amino acid sequence. To compute the percentage overlap between repertoires, the number of shared unique clonotypes was divided by the size of the smaller repertoire. RTK rarefaction, the Chao1 estimator, and Recon v2.1 estimates of unobserved clonotypes were used to assess repertoire richness. For all TCRbeta clonotypes obtained by the gDNA method from a few donors, generation probabilities were computed with OLGA. Entries here come from immuneACCESS through TCRdb and include only in-frame sequences with V and J called. Some clones fail to appear in such tables; in the studies checked, an unresolved V gene covers under half of the shortfall, and the cause of the remainder is unknown. V and J calls and clone size follow that table, whereas D and trimming were derived from the DNA. Counted in this sample were millions of clones; 85% to 95% of them appeared once. The leading ten clones occupy around 0.14% of the sample.

Turning to this clone: There is no known antigen for this receptor. No much larger clone exists at a distance of one base, and base qualities are not known.

The clonotype originates from a man aged 18 to 29 in good health. The source material was naive CD4+ T cells sorted from blood. Explained via the paper, the cell subset or site label denotes: CD45RA+ positively selected.

The CDR3 reads CASSLRDRGTGELFF. The nucleotide sequence reads TGCGCCAGCAGCTTAAGGGATCGGGGCACCGGGGAGCTGTTTTTT. The chain employs TRBV5-1 and TRBJ2-2; a tentative D match to TRBD2 spans 5 bases. The CDR3 runs 15 residues from the cysteine to the phenylalanine. Only CDR3 DNA remains: 45 bases, in frame from the first base. Trimming costs V 2 bases and J 4 bases, and their ends lie 12 bases apart. Taken from the germline V gene, the CDR1 and CDR2 loops are SGHRS and YFSETQ.